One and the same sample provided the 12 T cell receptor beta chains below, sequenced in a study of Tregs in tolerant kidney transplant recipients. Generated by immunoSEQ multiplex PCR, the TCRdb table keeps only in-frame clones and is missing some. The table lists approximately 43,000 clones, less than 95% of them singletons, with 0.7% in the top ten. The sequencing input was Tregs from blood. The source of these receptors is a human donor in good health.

Written as DNA, the CDR3 is TGTGCCAGCAGGGGACACAACACAGATACGCAGTATTTT. Protein sequence: CASRGHNTDTQYF. The V and J genes are TRBV6-5 and TRBJ2-3; possible D gene TRBD1, 6 bases. The germline V gene has CDR1 MNHEY and CDR2 SVGAGI. Trimming took 6 bases from V and 2 from J, leaving 9 bases between them. The CDR3 length is 13 residues.

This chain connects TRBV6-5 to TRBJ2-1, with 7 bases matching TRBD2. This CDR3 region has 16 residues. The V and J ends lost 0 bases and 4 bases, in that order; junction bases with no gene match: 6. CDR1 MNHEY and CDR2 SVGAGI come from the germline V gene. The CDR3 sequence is CASSYSRGAGYNEQFF. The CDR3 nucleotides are TGTGCCAGCAGTTACTCAAGGGGAGCGGGGTACAATGAGCAGTTCTTC.

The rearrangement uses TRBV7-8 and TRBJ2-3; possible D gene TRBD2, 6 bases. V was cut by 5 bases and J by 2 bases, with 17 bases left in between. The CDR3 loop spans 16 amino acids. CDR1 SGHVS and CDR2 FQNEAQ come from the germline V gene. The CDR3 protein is CASSRASELVTDTQYF. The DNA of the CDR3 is TGTGCCAGCAGCCGAGCTAGCGAATTGGTCACAGATACGCAGTATTTT.

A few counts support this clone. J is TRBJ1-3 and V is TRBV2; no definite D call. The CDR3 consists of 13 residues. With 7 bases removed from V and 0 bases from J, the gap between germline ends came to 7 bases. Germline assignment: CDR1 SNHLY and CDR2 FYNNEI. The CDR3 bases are TGTGCCAGCAATCCGAGCTCTGGAAACACCATATATTTT. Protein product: CASNPSSGNTIYF. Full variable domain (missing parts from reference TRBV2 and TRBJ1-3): EPEVTQTPSHQVTQMGQEVILRCVPISNHLYFYWYRQILGQKVEFLVSFYNNEISEKSEIFDDQFSVERPDGSNFTLKIRSTKLEDSAMYFCASNPSSGNTIYFGEGSWLTVV.

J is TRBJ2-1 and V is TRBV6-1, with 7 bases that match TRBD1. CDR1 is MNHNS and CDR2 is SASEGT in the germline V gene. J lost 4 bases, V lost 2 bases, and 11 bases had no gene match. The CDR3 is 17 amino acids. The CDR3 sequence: CASSEFTGARRYNEQFF. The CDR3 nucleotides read TGTGCCAGCAGTGAATTCACAGGGGCGCGGAGGTACAATGAGCAGTTCTTC.

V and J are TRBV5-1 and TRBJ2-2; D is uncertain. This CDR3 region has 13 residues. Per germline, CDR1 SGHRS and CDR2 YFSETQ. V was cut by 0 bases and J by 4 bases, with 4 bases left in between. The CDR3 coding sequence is TGCGCCAGCAGCTTGGGGTCCACCGGGGAGCTGTTTTTT. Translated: CASSLGSTGELFF.

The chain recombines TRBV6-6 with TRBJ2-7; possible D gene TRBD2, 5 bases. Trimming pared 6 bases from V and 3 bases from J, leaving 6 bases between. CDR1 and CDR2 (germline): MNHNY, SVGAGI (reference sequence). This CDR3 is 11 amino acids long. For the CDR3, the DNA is TGTGCCAGCAGCCGGGACTACGAGCAGTACTTC. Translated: CASSRDYEQYF.

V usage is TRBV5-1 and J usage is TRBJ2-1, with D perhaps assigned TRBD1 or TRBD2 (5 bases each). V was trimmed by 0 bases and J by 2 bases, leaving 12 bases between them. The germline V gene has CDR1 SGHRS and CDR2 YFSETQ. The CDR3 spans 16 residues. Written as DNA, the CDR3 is TGCGCCAGCAGCTTGGTCTCCGGGGCCGCCTACAATGAGCAGTTCTTC. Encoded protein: CASSLVSGAAYNEQFF.

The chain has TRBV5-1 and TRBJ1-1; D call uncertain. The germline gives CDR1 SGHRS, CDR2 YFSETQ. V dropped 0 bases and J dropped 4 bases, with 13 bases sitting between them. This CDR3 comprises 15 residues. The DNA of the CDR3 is TGCGCCAGCAGCTTGGGGCATGGGGTTTTCACTGAAGCTTTCTTT. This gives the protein CASSLGHGVFTEAFF.

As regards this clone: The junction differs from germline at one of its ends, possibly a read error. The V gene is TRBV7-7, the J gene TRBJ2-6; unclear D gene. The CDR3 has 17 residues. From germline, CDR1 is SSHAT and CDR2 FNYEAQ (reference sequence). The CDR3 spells CASSVPVPQSRANVPTF. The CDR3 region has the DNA TGTGCCAGCAGCGTTCCTGTGCCACAAAGTCGGGCCAACGTCCCGACTTTC.

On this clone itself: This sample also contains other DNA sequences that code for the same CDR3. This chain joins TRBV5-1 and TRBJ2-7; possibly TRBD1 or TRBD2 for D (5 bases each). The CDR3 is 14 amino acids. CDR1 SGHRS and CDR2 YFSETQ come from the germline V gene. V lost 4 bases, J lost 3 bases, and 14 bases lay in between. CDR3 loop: CASSLVQGDYEQYF. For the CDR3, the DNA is TGCGCCAGCAGCCTGGTGCAGGGAGACTACGAGCAGTACTTC.

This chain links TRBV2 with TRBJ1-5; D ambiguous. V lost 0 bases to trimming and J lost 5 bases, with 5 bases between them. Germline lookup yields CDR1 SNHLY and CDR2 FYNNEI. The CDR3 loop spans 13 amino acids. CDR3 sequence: CASSEAPYQPQHF. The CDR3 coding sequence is TGTGCCAGCAGTGAAGCGCCCTATCAGCCCCAGCATTTT.